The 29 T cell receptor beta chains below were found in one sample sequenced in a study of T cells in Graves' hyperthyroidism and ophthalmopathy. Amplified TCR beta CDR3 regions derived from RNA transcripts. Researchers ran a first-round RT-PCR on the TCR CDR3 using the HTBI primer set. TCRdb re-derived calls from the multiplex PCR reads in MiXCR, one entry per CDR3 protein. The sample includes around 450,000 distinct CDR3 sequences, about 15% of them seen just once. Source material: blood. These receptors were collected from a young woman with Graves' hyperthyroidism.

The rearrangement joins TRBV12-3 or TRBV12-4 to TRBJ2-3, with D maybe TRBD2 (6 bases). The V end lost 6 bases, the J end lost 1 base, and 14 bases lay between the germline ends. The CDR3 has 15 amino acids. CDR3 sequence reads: CASRRLVGRTDTQYF. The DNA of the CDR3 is TGTGCCAGCAGAAGACTAGTGGGACGCACAGATACGCAGTATTTT.

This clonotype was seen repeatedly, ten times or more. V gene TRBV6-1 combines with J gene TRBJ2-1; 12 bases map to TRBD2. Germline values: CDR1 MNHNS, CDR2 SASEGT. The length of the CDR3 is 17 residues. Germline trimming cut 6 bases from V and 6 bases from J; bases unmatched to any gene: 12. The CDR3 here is CASSTSPLLAGGNEQFF. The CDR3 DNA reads TGTGCCAGCAGCACATCACCCTTACTAGCGGGAGGCAATGAGCAGTTCTTC.

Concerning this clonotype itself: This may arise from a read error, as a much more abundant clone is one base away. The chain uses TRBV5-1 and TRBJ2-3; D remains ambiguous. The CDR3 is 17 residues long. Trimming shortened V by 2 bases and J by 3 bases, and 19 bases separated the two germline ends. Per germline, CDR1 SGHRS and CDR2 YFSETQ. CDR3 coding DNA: TGCGCCAGCAGCTTAGTGTCCAGCTTACTTCTAACAGATACGCAGTATTTT. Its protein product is CASSLVSSLLLTDTQYF.

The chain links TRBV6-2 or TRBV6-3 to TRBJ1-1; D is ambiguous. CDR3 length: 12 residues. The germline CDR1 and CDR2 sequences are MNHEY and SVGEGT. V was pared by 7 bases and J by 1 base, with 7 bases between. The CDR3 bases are TGTGCCAGCATCGACCCGAACACTGAAGCTTTCTTT. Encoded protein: CASIDPNTEAFF.

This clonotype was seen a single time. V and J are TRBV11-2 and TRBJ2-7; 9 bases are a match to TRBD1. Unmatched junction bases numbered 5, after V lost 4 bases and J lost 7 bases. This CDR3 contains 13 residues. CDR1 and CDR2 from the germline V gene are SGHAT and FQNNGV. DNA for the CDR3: TGTGCCAGCAGCTACAGGGGGCGCCGAGAGCAGTACTTC. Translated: CASSYRGRREQYF.

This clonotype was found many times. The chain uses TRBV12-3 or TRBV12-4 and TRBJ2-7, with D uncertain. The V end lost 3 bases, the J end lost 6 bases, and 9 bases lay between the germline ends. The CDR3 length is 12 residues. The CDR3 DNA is TGTGCCAGCAGTTTCGACGGTGCCGAGCAGTACTTC. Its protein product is CASSFDGAEQYF.

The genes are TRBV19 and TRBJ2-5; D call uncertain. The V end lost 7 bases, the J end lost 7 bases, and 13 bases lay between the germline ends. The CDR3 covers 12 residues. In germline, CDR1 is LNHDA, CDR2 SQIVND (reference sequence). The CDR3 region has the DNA TGTGCCAGTAATCAGGACGGCGGGACCCAGTACTTC. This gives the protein CASNQDGGTQYF.

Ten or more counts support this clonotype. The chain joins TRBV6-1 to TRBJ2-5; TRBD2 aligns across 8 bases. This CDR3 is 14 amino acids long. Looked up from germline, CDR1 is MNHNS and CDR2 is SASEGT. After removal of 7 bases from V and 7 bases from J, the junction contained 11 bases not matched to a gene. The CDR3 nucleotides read TGTGCCAGCAACTCGGGGGGGCCTGTTGGGACCCAGTACTTC. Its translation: CASNSGGPVGTQYF.

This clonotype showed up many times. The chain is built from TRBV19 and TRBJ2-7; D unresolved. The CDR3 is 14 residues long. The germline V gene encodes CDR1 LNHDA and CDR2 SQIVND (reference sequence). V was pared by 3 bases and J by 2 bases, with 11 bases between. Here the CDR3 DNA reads TGTGCCAGTAGTATCGGGCAGGCCACCTACGAGCAGTACTTC. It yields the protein CASSIGQATYEQYF.

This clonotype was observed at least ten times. The chain's CDR3 is CASSLFRGGQNTGELFF. CDR3 coding DNA: TGTGCCAGCAGTTTATTTAGGGGGGGACAGAACACCGGGGAGCTGTTTTTT. The rearrangement links TRBV27 to TRBJ2-2; perhaps TRBD2 as D (7 bases). CDR1 and CDR2 from the germline V gene are MNHEY and SMNVEV (reference sequence). The CDR3 has 17 residues. The V and J ends lost 1 base and 1 base respectively, with 13 bases between them.

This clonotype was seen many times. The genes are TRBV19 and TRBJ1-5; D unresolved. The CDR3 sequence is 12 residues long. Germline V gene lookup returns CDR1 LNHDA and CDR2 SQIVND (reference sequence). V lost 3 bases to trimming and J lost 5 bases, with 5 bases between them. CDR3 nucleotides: TGTGCCAGTAGTATGAGGGATCAGCCCCAGCATTTT. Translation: CASSMRDQPQHF.

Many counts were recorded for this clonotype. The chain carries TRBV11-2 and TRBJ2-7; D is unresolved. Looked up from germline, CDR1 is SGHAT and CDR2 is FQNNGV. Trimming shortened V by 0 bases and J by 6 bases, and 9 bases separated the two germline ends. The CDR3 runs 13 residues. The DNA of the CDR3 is TGTGCCAGCAGCTTAGATGCGACTCCCGAGCAGTACTTC. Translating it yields CASSLDATPEQYF.

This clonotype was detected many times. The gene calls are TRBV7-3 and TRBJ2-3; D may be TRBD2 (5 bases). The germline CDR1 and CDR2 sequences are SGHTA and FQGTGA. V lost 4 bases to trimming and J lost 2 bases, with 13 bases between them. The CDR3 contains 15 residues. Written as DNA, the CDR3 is TGTGCCAGCAGCTCTTTACGGGAAGCCACAGATACGCAGTATTTT. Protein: CASSSLREATDTQYF. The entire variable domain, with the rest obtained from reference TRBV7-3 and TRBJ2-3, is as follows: GAGVSQTPSNKVTEKGKYVELRCDPISGHTALYWYRQSLGQGPEFLIYFQGTGAADDSGLPNDRFFAVRPEGSVSTLKIQRTERGDSAVYLCASSSLREATDTQYFGPGTRLTVL.

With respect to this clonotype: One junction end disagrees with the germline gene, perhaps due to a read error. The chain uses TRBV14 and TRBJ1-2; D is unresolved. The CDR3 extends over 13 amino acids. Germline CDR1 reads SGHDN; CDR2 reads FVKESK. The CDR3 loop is CACSQLYHSGYTF. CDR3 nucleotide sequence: TGTGCCTGCAGCCAATTATATCATTCGGGCTACACCTTC.

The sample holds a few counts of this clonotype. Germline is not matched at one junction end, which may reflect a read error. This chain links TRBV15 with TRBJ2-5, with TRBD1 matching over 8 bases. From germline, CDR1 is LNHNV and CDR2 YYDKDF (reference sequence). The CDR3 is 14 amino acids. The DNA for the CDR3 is TGTGCCGCCAGCAGAGTCCCGGACAGGGAGACCCGGTACTTC. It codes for CAASRVPDRETRYF.

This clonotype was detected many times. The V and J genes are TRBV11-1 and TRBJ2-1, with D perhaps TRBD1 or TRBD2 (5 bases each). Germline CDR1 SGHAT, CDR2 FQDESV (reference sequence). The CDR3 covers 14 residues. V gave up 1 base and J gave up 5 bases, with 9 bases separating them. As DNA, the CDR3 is TGTGCCAGCAGCTTAGAGGGGACCGACAATGAGCAGTTCTTC. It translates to CASSLEGTDNEQFF.

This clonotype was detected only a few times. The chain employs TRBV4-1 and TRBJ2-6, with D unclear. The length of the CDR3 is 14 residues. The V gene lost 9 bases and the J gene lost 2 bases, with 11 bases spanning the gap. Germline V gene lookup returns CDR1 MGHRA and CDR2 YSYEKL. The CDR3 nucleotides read TGCGCCAGTGGTCGACGGCCTGGGGCCAACGTCCTGACTTTC. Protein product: CASGRRPGANVLTF.

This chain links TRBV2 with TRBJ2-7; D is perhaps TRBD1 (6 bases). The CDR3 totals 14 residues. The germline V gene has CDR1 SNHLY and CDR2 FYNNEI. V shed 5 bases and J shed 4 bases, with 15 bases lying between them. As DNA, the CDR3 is TGTGCCAGCAGTTTGTCCGGGACAAGGTACGAGCAGTACTTC. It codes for CASSLSGTRYEQYF. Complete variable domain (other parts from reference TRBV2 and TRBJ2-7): EPEVTQTPSHQVTQMGQEVILRCVPISNHLYFYWYRQILGQKVEFLVSFYNNEISEKSEIFDDQFSVERPDGSNFTLKIRSTKLEDSAMYFCASSLSGTRYEQYFGPGTRLTVT.

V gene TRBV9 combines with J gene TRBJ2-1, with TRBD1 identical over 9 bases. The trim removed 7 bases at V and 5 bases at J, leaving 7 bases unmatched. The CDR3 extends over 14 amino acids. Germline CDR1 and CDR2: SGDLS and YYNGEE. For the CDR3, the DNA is TGTGCCAGCGCCCGGGACAGGGCGAACAATGAGCAGTTCTTC. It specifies CASARDRANNEQFF.

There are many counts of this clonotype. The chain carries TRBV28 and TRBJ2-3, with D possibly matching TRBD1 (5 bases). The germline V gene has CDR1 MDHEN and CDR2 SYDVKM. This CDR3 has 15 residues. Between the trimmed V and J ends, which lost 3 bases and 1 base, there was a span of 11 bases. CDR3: CASSFPGIRTDTQYF. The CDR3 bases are TGTGCCAGCAGTTTTCCAGGGATCCGCACAGATACGCAGTATTTT.

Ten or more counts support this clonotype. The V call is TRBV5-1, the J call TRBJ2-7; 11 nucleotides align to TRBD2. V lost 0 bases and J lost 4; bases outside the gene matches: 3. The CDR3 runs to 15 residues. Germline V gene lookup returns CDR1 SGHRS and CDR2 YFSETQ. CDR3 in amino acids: CASSLVASGGYEQYF. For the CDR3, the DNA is TGCGCCAGCAGCTTGGTCGCTAGCGGGGGGTACGAGCAGTACTTC.

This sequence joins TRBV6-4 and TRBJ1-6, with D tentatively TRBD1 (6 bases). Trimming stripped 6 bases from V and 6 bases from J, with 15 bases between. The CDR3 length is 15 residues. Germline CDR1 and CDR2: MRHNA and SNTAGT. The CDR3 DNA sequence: TGTGCCAGCAGCTCCACAGGGATGGGTAATTCACCCCTCCACTTT. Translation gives CASSSTGMGNSPLHF.

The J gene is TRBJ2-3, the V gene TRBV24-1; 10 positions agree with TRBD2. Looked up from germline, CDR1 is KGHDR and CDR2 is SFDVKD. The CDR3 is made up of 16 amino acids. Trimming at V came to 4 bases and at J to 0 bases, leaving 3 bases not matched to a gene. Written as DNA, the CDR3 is TGTGCCACCAGTGACCGACTAGCGGGTAGCACAGATACGCAGTATTTT. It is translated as CATSDRLAGSTDTQYF.

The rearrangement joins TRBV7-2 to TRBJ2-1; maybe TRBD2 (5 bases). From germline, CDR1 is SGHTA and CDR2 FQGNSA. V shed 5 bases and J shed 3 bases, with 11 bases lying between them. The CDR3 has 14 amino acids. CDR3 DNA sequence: TGTGCCAGCAGCCCCGGGGTCCACTACAATGAGCAGTTCTTC. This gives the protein CASSPGVHYNEQFF.

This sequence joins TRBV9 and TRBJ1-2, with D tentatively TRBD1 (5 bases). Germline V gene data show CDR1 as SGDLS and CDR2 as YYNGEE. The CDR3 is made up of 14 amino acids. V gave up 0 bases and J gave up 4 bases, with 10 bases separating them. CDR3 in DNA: TGTGCCAGCAGCGTAGGAAGAGGGACCTATGGCTACACCTTC. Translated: CASSVGRGTYGYTF.

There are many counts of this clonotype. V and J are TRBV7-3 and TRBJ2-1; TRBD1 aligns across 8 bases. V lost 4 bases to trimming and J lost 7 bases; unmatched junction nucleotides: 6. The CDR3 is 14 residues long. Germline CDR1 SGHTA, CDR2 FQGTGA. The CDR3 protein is CASSSGTGSNEQFF. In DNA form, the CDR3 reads TGTGCCAGCAGCTCCGGGACAGGCTCGAATGAGCAGTTCTTC.

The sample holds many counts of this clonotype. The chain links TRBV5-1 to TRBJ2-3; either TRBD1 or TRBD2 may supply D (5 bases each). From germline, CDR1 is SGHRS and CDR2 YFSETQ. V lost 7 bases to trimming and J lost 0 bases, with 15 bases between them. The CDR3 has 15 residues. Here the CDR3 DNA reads TGCGCCAGCTCTACGGGGCCTGCTAGCACAGATACGCAGTATTTT. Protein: CASSTGPASTDTQYF.

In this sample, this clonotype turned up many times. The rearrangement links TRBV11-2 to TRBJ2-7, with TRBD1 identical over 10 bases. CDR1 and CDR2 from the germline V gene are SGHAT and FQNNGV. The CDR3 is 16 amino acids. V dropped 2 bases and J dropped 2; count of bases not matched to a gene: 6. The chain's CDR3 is CASSLFRDRGAYEQYF. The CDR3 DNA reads TGTGCCAGCAGCTTATTTAGGGACAGGGGAGCCTACGAGCAGTACTTC.

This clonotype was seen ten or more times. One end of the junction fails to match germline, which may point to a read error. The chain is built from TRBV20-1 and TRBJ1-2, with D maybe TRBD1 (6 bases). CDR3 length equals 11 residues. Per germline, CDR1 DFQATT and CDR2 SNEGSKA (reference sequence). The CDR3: CSAPSGQPISF. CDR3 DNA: TGCAGTGCCCCGAGCGGACAGCCCATTTCCTTC.